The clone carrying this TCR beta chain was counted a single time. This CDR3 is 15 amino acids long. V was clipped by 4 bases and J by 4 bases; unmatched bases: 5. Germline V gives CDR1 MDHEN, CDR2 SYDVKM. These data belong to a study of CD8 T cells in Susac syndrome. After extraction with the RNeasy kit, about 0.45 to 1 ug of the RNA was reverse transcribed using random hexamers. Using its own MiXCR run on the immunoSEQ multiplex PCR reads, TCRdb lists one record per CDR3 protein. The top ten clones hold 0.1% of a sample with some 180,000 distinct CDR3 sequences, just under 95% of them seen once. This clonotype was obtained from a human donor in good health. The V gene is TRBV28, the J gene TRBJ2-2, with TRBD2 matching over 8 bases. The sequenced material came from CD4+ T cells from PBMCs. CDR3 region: CASSSAGASTGELFF. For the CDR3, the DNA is TGTGCCAGCAGTTCAGCGGGAGCGAGCACCGGGGAGCTGTTTTTT.